This TCR beta chain came from a study of cytomegalovirus exposure and HLA in healthy donors. Study findings and constraints: The study listed approximately 160 cytomegalovirus-associated TCR beta chains. Roughly even sequencing depth across donors was the assumption behind the presence/absence analyses.

Trimming shortened V by 6 bases and J by 6 bases, and 8 bases separated the two germline ends. Germline V gene lookup returns CDR1 LNHDA and CDR2 SQIVND (reference sequence). The CDR3 sequence is 11 residues long. In regard to this clone: Its antigen is as yet unknown.

The primer mix had 60 Vbeta and 13 Jbeta primers. Clones were sequenced by immunoSEQ multiplex PCR, and TCRdb holds only the in-frame ones, with some missing. The data contain around 130,000 clones, 80% of them seen just once; the ten biggest clones take up 4%. This receptor was obtained from a woman aged 40 to 50 in good health and CMV-seronegative. The material sequenced was PBMCs. The V gene is TRBV19, the J gene TRBJ1-1, with D uncertain. CDR3 in DNA: TGTGCCAGTAGCCAACGGGCTGAAGCTTTCTTT. It yields the protein CASSQRAEAFF. Combining the CDR3 with reference TRBV19 and TRBJ1-1 gives the whole variable domain DGGITQSPKYLFRKEGQNVTLSCEQNLNHDAMYWYRQDPGQGLRLIYYSQIVNDFQKGDIAEGYSVSREKKESFPLTVTSAQKNPTAFYLCASSQRAEAFFGQGTRLTVV.